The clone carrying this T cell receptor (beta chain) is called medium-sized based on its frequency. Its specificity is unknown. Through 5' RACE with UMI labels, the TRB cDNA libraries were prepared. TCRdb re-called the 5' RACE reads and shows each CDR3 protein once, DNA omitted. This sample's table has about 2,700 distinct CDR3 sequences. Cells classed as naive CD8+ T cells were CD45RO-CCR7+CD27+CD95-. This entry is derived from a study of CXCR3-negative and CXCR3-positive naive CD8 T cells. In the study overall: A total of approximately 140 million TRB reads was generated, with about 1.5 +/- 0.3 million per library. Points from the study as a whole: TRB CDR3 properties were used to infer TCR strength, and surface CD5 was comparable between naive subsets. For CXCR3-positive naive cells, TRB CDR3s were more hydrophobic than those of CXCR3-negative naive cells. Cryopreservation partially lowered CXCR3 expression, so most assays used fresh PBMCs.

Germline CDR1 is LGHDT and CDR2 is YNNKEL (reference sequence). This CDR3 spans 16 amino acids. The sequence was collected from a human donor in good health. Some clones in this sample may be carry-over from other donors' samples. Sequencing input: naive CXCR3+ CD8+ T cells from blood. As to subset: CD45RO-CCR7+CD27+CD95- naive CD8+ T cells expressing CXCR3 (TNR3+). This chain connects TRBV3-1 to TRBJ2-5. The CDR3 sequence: CASSQVLAGAQETQYF.